This TCR beta chain appears in the sequencing data of a study of CD8+ T cells in alopecia areata. Study in general: Treated patients took oral tofacitinib at 5 to 10 mg twice daily.

Indicated treatment: oral pan-JAK inhibitor, 5-10 mg twice daily. Investigators isolated RNA and reverse transcribed it into cDNA to act as the sequencing template. Using immunoSEQ multiplex PCR, the repertoire was profiled, and TCRdb retains in-frame clones only, with some absent. The table records about 160,000 clones, less than 70% of them present only once. This clone was observed a handful of times. What it binds is unknown. Germline loops: CDR1 MNHEY, CDR2 SMNVEV (reference sequence). V gave up 2 bases and J gave up 1 base, with 3 bases separating them. The CDR3 is made up of 13 amino acids. General observations from the study: Many expanded lesional clones remained in scalp and blood on tofacitinib.

The chain uses TRBV27 and TRBJ1-5; no definite D call. The sequence derives from a human donor with alopecia areata. This sample comprised CD4+ T cells sorted from blood, obtained at week 4, from a patient treated with tofacitinib. The CDR3 reads CASSLRSNQPQHF. CDR3 DNA sequence: TGTGCCAGCAGTTTAAGAAGCAATCAGCCCCAGCATTTT.